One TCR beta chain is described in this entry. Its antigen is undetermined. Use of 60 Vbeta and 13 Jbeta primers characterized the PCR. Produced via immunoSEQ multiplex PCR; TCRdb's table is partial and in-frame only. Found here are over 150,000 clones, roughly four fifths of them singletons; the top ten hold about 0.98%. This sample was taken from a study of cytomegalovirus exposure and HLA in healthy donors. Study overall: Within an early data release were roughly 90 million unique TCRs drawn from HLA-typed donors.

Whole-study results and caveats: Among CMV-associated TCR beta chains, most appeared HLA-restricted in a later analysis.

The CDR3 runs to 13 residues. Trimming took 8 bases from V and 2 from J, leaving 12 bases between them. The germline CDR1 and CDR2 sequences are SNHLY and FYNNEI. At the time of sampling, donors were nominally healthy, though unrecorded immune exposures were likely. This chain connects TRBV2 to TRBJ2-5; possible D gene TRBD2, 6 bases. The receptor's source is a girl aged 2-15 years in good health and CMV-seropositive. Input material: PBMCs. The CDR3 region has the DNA TGTGCCAGCTCATGGGGGGTACAAGAGACCCAGTACTTC. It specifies CASSWGVQETQYF. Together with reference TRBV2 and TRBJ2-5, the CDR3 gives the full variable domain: EPEVTQTPSHQVTQMGQEVILRCVPISNHLYFYWYRQILGQKVEFLVSFYNNEISEKSEIFDDQFSVERPDGSNFTLKIRSTKLEDSAMYFCASSWGVQETQYFGPGTRLLVL.